This passage covers 28 T cell receptor beta chains from one sample sequenced in a study of metastatic and nonmetastatic thyroid tumors. Every patient underwent thyroid surgery untreated. TCRdb re-called clones via MiXCR from the PCR reads. The data hold 30,000 to 35,000 clones, with roughly 29% observed a single time. The sequencing input was blood. Every receptor here comes from a female donor with papillary thyroid cancer or a benign thyroid nodule (not recorded which). Some clones in this sample may be carry-over from other donors' samples.

This clone was seen ten or more times. Because the CDR3 is missing its conserved closing phenylalanine or tryptophan, this is likely a read error. The chain joins TRBV5-6 to TRBJ1-4; D might be TRBD1 (5 bases). The CDR3 has 17 residues. V lost 1 base to trimming and J lost 0 bases, with 13 bases between them. Germline CDR1 SGHDT, CDR2 YYEEEE. The CDR3 sequence: CASSLLQGHATNEKLFL. CDR3 DNA: TGTGCCAGCAGCTTGCTCCAGGGCCATGCAACTAATGAAAAACTGTTTCTT.

This clone was picked up one time. The V gene is TRBV7-6, the J gene TRBJ1-1; D gene ambiguous. Per the germline V gene, CDR1 is SGHVS and CDR2 is FNYEAQ. This CDR3 spans 16 amino acids. Trimming pared 5 bases from V and 0 bases from J, leaving 16 bases between. The DNA for the CDR3 is TGTGCCAGCAGCCCAAGGGTATCCTTCATGAACACTGAAGCTTTCTTT. Translated, it gives CASSPRVSFMNTEAFF. The whole variable domain, filled in from reference TRBV7-6 and TRBJ1-1, reads GAGVSQSPRYKVTKRGQDVALRCDPISGHVSLYWYRQALGQGPEFLTYFNYEAQQDKSGLPNDRFSAERPEGSISTLTIQRTEQRDSAMYRCASSPRVSFMNTEAFFGQGTRLTVV.

On this clone: Other DNA sequences of this sample code for an identical CDR3. The gene calls are TRBV20-1 and TRBJ2-7, with 14 bases aligning to TRBD2. Per the germline V gene, CDR1 is DFQATT and CDR2 is SNEGSKA (reference sequence). The CDR3 sequence is 15 residues long. V was clipped by 4 bases and J by 4 bases; unmatched bases: 6. CDR3 coding DNA: TGCAGTGCTACGGGACTAGCGGGGGTCGGGTACGAGCAGTACTTC. It codes for CSATGLAGVGYEQYF.

The chain recombines TRBV7-8 with TRBJ1-6; D may be TRBD1 (5 bases). This CDR3 is 16 amino acids long. Germline CDR1 reads SGHVS; CDR2 reads FQNEAQ. V lost 1 base and J 0 bases, leaving 7 bases between the germline ends. The CDR3 nucleotides read TGTGCCAGCAGCTTAGAGGGGAGCTCCTATAATTCACCCCTCCACTTT. This sequence encodes CASSLEGSSYNSPLHF.

Many counts were recorded for this clone. V usage is TRBV12-3 or TRBV12-4 and J usage is TRBJ2-6; no clear D gene. The CDR3 contains 14 residues. Trimming removed 7 bases from V and 4 bases from J, with 11 bases in between. CDR3 region: CASKGRRGANVLTF. For the CDR3, the DNA is TGTGCCAGCAAAGGACGCCGCGGGGCCAACGTCCTGACTTTC.

This chain links TRBV24-1 with TRBJ2-5, with D perhaps TRBD1 (6 bases). Per germline, CDR1 KGHDR and CDR2 SFDVKD. Deletions cut 8 bases from V and 5 bases from J, with 11 bases between. The CDR3 runs to 12 residues. The CDR3 nucleotides read TGTGCCACCACTACCAGGGGTGAGACCCAGTACTTC. It codes for CATTTRGETQYF.

This clone was recorded many times. The V gene is TRBV7-9, the J gene TRBJ1-1; perhaps TRBD1 as D (5 bases). Germline CDR1 reads SEHNR; CDR2 reads FQNEAQ (reference sequence). Trimming pared 8 bases from V and 0 bases from J, leaving 16 bases between. This CDR3 spans 15 amino acids. CDR3 coding DNA: TGTGCCAGCGTACTGAACCGGGACCTGAACACTGAAGCTTTCTTT. It specifies CASVLNRDLNTEAFF. The full variable domain, its missing parts supplied by reference TRBV7-9 and TRBJ1-1, is DTGVSQNPRHKITKRGQNVTFRCDPISEHNRLYWYRQTLGQGPEFLTYFQNEAQLEKSRLLSDRFSAERPKGSFSTLEIQRTEQGDSAMYLCASVLNRDLNTEAFFGQGTRLTVV.

This clone occurred many times. The chain employs TRBV20-1 and TRBJ2-1; D gene uncertain. The CDR3 loop spans 12 amino acids. Germline-derived CDR1 and CDR2 are DFQATT and SNEGSKA (reference sequence). The V gene lost 3 bases and the J gene lost 5 bases, with 8 bases spanning the gap. DNA of the CDR3: TGCAGTGCTAGTGCCGTCCACAATGAGCAGTTCTTC. Its protein is CSASAVHNEQFF.

Worth noting for this clone: One junction end does not reproduce the germline sequence, and a read error may be involved. V usage is TRBV20-1 and J usage is TRBJ2-2; TRBD2 is a possible D gene (7 bases). CDR1 and CDR2 (germline): DFQATT, SNEGSKA (reference sequence). The CDR3 totals 17 residues. The CDR3 DNA reads as TGCAGTGCTAGAGATTTGATGCGGGGGCCGAACACCGTGGATCTGTTCTTT. Its translation: CSARDLMRGPNTVDLFF.

Here the CDR3 reads CASSLATPGGGEGYTF. In DNA, the CDR3 is TGTGCCAGCAGTCTCGCTACACCAGGGGGAGGGGAGGGCTACACCTTC. This chain connects TRBV6-1 to TRBJ1-2, with 7 bases matching TRBD1. Germline CDR1 reads MNHNS; CDR2 reads SASEGT. This CDR3 spans 16 amino acids. The ends lost 5 bases at V and 8 bases at J; junction bases unmatched: 17.

About this clone itself: One end of the junction varies from germline; a read error may be responsible. The chain recombines TRBV20-1 with TRBJ2-7, with a weak D call TRBD1 (5 bases). The germline CDR1 and CDR2 sequences are DFQATT and SNEGSKA (reference sequence). The length of the CDR3 is 15 residues. CDR3 amino acids: CSAIRDQFSSYEQYF. CDR3 nucleotides: TGCAGTGCTATCAGGGATCAGTTTAGCTCCTACGAGCAGTATTTC.

The CDR3 DNA reads as TGCGCCAGCAGCCCGACGACAGGGGTGAGGTACACTGAAGCTTTCTTT. Protein sequence: CASSPTTGVRYTEAFF. The rearrangement joins TRBV5-1 to TRBJ1-1, with TRBD1 identical over 8 bases. Germline V gene data show CDR1 as SGHRS and CDR2 as YFSETQ. V shed 4 bases, J shed 3 bases, and the junction held 11 bases outside the gene matches. This CDR3 is 16 amino acids long. The variable domain in full, completed from reference TRBV5-1 and TRBJ1-1, reads KAGVTQTPRYLIKTRGQQVTLSCSPISGHRSVSWYQQTPGQGLQFLFEYFSETQRNKGNFPGRFSGRQFSNSRSEMNVSTLELGDSALYLCASSPTTGVRYTEAFFGQGTRLTVV.

This clone was found many times. V is TRBV5-1 and J is TRBJ2-2; tentatively, D is TRBD2 (5 bases). The CDR3 extends over 15 amino acids. The germline V gene has CDR1 SGHRS and CDR2 YFSETQ. The V end was cut by 0 bases, the J end by 7 bases, with 13 bases between. The CDR3 here is CASSLAGVGSGELFF. In DNA, the CDR3 is TGCGCCAGCAGCTTGGCCGGGGTTGGGAGCGGGGAGCTGTTTTTT.

The chain employs TRBV6-1 and TRBJ2-7; 8 nucleotides agree with TRBD2. Germline V lookup: CDR1 MNHNS, CDR2 SASEGT. This CDR3 spans 15 amino acids. The trim removed 5 bases at V and 6 bases at J, leaving 12 bases unmatched. The CDR3: CASSLDPGGPCEQYF. CDR3 sequence (DNA): TGTGCCAGCAGTCTTGACCCGGGGGGGCCGTGCGAGCAGTACTTC.

The rearrangement links TRBV27 to TRBJ1-6, with D possibly TRBD1 on 5 matching bases. The CDR3 runs 15 residues. V was pared by 3 bases and J by 7 bases, with 13 bases between. Germline V gene lookup returns CDR1 MNHEY and CDR2 SMNVEV (reference sequence). CDR3 sequence reads: CASSFSGRLNSPLHF. In nucleotides, the CDR3 is TGTGCCAGCAGTTTTTCAGGGAGGTTGAATTCACCCCTCCACTTT.

This clone showed up many times. This chain joins TRBV28 and TRBJ2-3; TRBD2 agrees at 8 bases. This CDR3 is 16 amino acids long. In germline, CDR1 is MDHEN, CDR2 SYDVKM. The ends lost 3 bases at V and 4 bases at J; junction bases unmatched: 9. In DNA form, the CDR3 reads TGTGCCAGCAGTTTTCCGAGCGGGGGTGGGGCAGATACGCAGTATTTT. Amino acids: CASSFPSGGGADTQYF.

The table lists this clone with many counts. In nucleotides, the CDR3 is TGTGCCAGCAGCTTAGATCGGACGGGGGTTAGCACAGATACGCAGTATTTT. The encoded protein is CASSLDRTGVSTDTQYF. The V gene is TRBV11-2, the J gene TRBJ2-3, with D possibly TRBD2 on 6 matching bases. CDR1 is SGHAT, CDR2 FQNNGV, per germline. Trimming removed 0 bases from V and 0 bases from J, with 13 bases in between. The CDR3 covers 17 residues.

This clone was picked up many times. The chain uses TRBV5-8 and TRBJ1-1; a weak D match, TRBD1 (5 bases). The CDR3 consists of 15 residues. V was pared by 0 bases and J by 0 bases, with 9 bases between. Germline CDR1 and CDR2: SGHTS and YDEGEE. The CDR3 is CASSLVSGMNTEAFF. CDR3 nucleotides: TGTGCCAGCAGCTTGGTTTCAGGGATGAACACTGAAGCTTTCTTT.

This clone was detected ten times or more. The chain is built from TRBV24-1 and TRBJ1-3; TRBD1 matches 7 bases. The CDR3 runs 13 residues. CDR1 KGHDR and CDR2 SFDVKD come from the germline V gene. Trimming cost V 0 bases and J 14 bases; bases outside gene matches: 6. The CDR3 spells CATSDLTGAILYF. DNA for the CDR3: TGTGCCACCAGTGATTTGACAGGGGCGATCCTATATTTT.

This sequence joins TRBV7-2 and TRBJ1-4, with 10 nucleotides matching TRBD1. V was pared by 2 bases and J by 5 bases, with 2 bases of the junction left unmatched. Germline CDR1 and CDR2: SGHTA and FQGNSA. CDR3 length equals 15 residues. CDR3 bases: TGTGCCAGCAGCTTACCGGGACAGGGGAATGAAAAACTGTTTTTT. Translated: CASSLPGQGNEKLFF.

About this clone itself: The sample contains more than one DNA sequence encoding this CDR3. The rearrangement links TRBV11-2 to TRBJ2-7, with TRBD2 identical over 11 bases. The junction had 13 bases not matched to a gene; V was cut back by 5 bases and J by 4 bases. The CDR3 totals 17 residues. Germline CDR1 and CDR2: SGHAT and FQNNGV. CDR3 region: CASSVSGGLAGYYEQYF. The CDR3 coding sequence is TGTGCCAGCAGCGTAAGTGGAGGACTAGCGGGTTATTACGAGCAGTACTTC.

The table lists this clone with many counts. The chain carries TRBV5-1 and TRBJ1-4; no clear D. The CDR3 runs to 17 residues. The V gene lost 0 bases and the J gene lost 5 bases, with 17 bases spanning the gap. Germline-derived CDR1 and CDR2 are SGHRS and YFSETQ. The CDR3 is CASSLVTKSTENEKLFF. CDR3 bases: TGCGCCAGCAGCTTGGTTACGAAGAGTACAGAAAATGAAAAACTGTTTTTT.

In its sample, this clone was seen a few times. This rearrangement joins TRBV6-2 or TRBV6-3 to TRBJ2-2; possible D gene TRBD2, 6 bases. The CDR3 runs to 16 residues. Germline V CDR1 and CDR2: MNHEY, SVGEGT. CDR3 sequence reads: CTISKPTGSQTGELFF. CDR3 DNA: TGTACCATCAGCAAACCTACCGGGAGTCAGACCGGGGAGCTGTTTTTT.

This clone was counted many times. This sequence joins TRBV15 and TRBJ2-2; TRBD2 matches at 12 bases. The CDR3 sequence is 18 residues long. V was clipped by 1 base and J by 1 base; unmatched bases: 4. Germline V gives CDR1 LNHNV, CDR2 YYDKDF (reference sequence). The CDR3 sequence: CATSRVSSGGENTGELFF. The CDR3 DNA reads as TGTGCCACCAGCAGAGTTTCTAGCGGGGGGGAGAACACCGGGGAGCTGTTTTTT.

This clone was picked up many times. The chain links TRBV5-1 to TRBJ1-1; tentatively, D is TRBD1 (5 bases). V lost 4 bases and J lost 10, with 17 bases in between. This CDR3 comprises 13 residues. Germline V gene data show CDR1 as SGHRS and CDR2 as YFSETQ. The CDR3 loop reads CASSRDYPLRAFF. In nucleotides, the CDR3 is TGCGCCAGCAGCAGGGACTATCCTTTGAGAGCTTTCTTT.

This clone occurred many times. V is TRBV11-2 and J is TRBJ2-1; tentatively, D is TRBD1 or TRBD2 (6 bases each). Germline-derived CDR1 and CDR2 are SGHAT and FQNNGV. Trimming removed 0 bases from V and 4 bases from J, with 10 bases in between. The CDR3 sequence is 15 residues long. CDR3 sequence (DNA): TGTGCCAGCAGCTTAGACCGGGGGCATTACAATGAGCAGTTCTTC. It translates to CASSLDRGHYNEQFF. The full variable domain, with the rest looked up from reference TRBV11-2 and TRBJ2-1, is EAGVAQSPRYKIIEKRQSVAFWCNPISGHATLYWYQQILGQGPKLLIQFQNNGVVDDSQLPKDRFSAERLKGVDSTLKIQPAKLEDSAVYLCASSLDRGHYNEQFFGPGTRLTVL.

This clone is judged medium-sized. The V gene is TRBV20-1, the J gene TRBJ1-5, with TRBD1 identical over 7 bases. J gave up 7 bases and V 3 bases, and 15 bases lay outside the gene matches. Per germline, CDR1 DFQATT and CDR2 SNEGSKA (reference sequence). CDR3 size: 16 residues. CDR3 nucleotide sequence: TGCAGTGCTAGGGAGAGTACAGGGGTTGCGGGCCAGCCCCAGCATTTT. This gives the protein CSARESTGVAGQPQHF.

This clone appeared a few times. The CDR3 loop reads CASSHRGQNTGELFF. Here the CDR3 DNA reads TGTGCCAGCAGCCACAGGGGTCAAAACACCGGGGAGCTGTTTTTT. This rearrangement joins TRBV12-3 or TRBV12-4 to TRBJ2-2; TRBD1 matches 7 bases. The CDR3 spans 15 residues. V shed 6 bases, J shed 2 bases, and the junction held 6 bases outside the gene matches.